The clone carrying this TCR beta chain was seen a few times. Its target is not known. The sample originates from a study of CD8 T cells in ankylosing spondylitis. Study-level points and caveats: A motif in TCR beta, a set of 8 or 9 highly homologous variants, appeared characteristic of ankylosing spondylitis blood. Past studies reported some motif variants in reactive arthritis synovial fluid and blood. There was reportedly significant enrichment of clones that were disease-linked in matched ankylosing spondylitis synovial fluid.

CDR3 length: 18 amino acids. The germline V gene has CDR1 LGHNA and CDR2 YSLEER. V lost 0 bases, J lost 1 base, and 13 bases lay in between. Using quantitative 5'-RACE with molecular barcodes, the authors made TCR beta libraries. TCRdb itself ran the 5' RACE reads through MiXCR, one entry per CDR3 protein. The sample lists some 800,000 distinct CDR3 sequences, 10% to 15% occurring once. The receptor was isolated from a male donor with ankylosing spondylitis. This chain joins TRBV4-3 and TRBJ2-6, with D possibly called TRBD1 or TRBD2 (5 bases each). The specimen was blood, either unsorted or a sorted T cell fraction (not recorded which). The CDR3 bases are TGCGCCAGCAGCCAAGATGGGACGTCAGCTTCTGGGGCCAACGTCCTGACTTTC. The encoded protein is CASSQDGTSASGANVLTF.